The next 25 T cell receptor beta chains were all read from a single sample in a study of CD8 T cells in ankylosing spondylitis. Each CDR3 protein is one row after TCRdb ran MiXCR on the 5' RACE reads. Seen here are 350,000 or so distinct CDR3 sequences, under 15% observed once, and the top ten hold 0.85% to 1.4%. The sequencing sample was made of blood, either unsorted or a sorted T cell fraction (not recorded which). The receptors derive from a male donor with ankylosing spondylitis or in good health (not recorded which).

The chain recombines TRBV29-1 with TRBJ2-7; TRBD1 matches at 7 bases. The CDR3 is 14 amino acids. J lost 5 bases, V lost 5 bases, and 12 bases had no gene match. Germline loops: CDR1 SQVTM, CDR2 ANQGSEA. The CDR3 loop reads CSVSRPGTENEQYF. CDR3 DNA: TGCAGCGTTTCAAGACCCGGGACAGAAAACGAGCAGTACTTC.

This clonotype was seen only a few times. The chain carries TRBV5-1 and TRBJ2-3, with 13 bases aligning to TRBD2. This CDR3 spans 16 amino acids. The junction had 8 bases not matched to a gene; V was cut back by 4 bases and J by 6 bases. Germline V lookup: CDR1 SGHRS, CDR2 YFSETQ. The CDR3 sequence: CASSQRTSGGWDTQYF. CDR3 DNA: TGCGCCAGCAGCCAAAGGACTAGCGGGGGTTGGGATACGCAGTATTTT.

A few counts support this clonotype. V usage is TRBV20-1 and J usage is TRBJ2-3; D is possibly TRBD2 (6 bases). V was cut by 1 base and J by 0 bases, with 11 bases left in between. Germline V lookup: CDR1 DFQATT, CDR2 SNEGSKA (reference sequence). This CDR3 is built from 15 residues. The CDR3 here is CSARGVGGSTDTQYF. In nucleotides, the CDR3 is TGCAGTGCTAGAGGGGTGGGAGGCAGCACAGATACGCAGTATTTT.

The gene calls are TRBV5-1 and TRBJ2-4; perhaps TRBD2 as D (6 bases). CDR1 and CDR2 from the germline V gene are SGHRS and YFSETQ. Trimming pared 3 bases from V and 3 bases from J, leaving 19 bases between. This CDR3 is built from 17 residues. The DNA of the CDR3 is TGCGCCAGCAGCTGGGGGGAGGCTAGGGGCGGCAAAAACATTCAGTACTTC. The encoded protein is CASSWGEARGGKNIQYF.

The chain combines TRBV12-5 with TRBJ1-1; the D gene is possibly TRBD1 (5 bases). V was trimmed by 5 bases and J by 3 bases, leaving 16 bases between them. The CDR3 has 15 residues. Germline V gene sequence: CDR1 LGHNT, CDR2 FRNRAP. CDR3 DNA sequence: TGTGCTAGTGGTCCGCCCCGGGGGGTGGACACTGAAGCTTTCTTT. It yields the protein CASGPPRGVDTEAFF.

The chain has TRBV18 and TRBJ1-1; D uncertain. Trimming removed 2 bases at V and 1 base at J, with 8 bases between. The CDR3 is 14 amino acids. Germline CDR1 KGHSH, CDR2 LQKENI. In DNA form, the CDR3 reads TGTGCCAGCTCACCATTCAGCGGGAACACTGAAGCTTTCTTT. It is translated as CASSPFSGNTEAFF.

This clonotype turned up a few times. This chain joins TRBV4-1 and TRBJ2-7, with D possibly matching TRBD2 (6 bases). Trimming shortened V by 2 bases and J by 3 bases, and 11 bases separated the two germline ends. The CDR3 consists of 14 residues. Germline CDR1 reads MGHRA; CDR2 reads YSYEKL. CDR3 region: CASSQKGAGYEQYF. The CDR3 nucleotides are TGCGCCAGCAGCCAAAAGGGAGCGGGCTACGAGCAGTACTTC.

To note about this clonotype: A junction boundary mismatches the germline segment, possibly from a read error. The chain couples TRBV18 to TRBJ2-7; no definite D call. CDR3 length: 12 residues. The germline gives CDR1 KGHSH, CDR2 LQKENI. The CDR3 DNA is TGTGCCACCTCAACAACTTCCTACGAGCAGTACTTC. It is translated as CATSTTSYEQYF.

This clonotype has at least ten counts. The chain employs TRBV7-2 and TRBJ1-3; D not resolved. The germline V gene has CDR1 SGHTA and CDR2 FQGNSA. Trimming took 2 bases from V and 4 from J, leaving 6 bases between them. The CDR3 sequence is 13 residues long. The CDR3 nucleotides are TGTGCCAGCAGCTTAAGTTGGGGAAACACCATATATTTT. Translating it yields CASSLSWGNTIYF.

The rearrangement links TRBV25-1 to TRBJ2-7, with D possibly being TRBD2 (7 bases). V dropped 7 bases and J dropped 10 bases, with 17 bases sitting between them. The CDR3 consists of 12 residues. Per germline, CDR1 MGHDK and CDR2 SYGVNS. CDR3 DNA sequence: TGTGCCAGCACCCCCACCGGGGGGCCTCAGTACTTC. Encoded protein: CASTPTGGPQYF.

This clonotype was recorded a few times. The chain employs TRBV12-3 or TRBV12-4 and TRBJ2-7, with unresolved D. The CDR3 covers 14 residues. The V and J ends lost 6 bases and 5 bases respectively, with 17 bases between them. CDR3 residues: CASSIALRVHEQYF. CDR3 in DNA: TGTGCCAGCAGCATAGCACTACGTGTCCACGAGCAGTACTTC.

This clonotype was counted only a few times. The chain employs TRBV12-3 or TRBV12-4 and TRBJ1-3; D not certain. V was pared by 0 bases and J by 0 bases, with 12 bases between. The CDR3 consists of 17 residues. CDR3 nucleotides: TGTGCCAGCAGTTTAGCGGCGGCCTGGGGCTCTGGAAACACCATATATTTT. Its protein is CASSLAAAWGSGNTIYF.

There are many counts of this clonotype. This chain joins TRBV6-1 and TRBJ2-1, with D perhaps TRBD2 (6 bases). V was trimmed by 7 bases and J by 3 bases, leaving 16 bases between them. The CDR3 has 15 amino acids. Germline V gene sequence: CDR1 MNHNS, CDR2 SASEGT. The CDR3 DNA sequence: TGTGCCAGCAAAGGGTTCGAGGGACTCTACAATGAGCAGTTCTTC. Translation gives CASKGFEGLYNEQFF.

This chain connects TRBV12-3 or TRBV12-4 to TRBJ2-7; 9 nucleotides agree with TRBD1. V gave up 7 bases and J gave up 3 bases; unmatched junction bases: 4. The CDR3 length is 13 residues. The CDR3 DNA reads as TGTGCCAGCACCCGACAGGGGGGCTACGAGCAGTACTTC. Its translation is CASTRQGGYEQYF.

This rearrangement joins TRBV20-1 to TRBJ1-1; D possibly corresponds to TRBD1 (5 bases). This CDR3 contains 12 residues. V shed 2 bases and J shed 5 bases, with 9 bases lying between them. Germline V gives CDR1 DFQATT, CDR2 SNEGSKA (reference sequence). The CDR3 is CSARQGGTEAFF. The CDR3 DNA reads TGCAGTGCTAGACAGGGTGGGACTGAAGCTTTCTTT.

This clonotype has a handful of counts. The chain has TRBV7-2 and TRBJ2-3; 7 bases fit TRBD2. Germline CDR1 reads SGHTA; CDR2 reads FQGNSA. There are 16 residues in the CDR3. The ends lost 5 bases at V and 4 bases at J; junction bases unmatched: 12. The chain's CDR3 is CASSLERGVPSDTQYF. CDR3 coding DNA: TGTGCCAGCAGCCTAGAACGGGGGGTACCGTCAGATACGCAGTATTTT.

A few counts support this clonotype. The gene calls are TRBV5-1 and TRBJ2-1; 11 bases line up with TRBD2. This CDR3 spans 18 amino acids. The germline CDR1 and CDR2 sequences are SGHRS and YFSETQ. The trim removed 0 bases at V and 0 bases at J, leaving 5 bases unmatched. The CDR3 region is CASSLGGLAVSSYNEQFF. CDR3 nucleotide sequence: TGCGCCAGCAGCTTGGGGGGACTAGCGGTGAGCTCCTACAATGAGCAGTTCTTC.

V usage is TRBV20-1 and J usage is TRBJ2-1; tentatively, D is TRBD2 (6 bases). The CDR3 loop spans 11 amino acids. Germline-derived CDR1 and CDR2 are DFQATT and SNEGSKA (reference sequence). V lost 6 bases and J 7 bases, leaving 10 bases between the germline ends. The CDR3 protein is CSAASVNEQFF. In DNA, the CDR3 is TGCAGTGCGGCTAGCGTAAATGAGCAGTTCTTC.

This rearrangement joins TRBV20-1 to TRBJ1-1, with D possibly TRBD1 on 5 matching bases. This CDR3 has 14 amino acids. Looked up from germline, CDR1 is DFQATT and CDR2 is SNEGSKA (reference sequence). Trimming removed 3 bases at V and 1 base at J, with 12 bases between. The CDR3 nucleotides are TGCAGTGCTAGGGCACCCCAGGGGAACACTGAAGCTTTCTTT. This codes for CSARAPQGNTEAFF.

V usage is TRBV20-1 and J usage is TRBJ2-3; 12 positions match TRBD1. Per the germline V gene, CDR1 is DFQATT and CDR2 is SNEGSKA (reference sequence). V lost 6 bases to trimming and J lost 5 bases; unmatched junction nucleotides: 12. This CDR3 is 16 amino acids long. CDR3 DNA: TGCAGTGCCGGCTCCCGGGGACAGGGGGCGAAAGATACGCAGTATTTT. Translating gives CSAGSRGQGAKDTQYF.

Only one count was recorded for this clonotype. The CDR3 nucleotides are TGTGCCATCAGTTTATTCGACCTGACTAGCAGGAGCACAGATACGCAGTATTTT. It specifies CAISLFDLTSRSTDTQYF. The J gene is TRBJ2-3, the V gene TRBV3-1, with 7 bases aligning to TRBD2. The V segment lost 10 bases and the J segment 0 bases; nucleotides outside the gene matches: 19. CDR1 LGHDT and CDR2 YNNKEL come from the germline V gene (reference sequence). The CDR3 runs to 18 residues.

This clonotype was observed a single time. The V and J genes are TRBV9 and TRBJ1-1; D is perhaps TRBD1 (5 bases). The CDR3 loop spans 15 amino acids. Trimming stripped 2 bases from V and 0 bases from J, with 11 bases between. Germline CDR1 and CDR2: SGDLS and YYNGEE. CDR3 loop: CASSVRQNMNTEAFF. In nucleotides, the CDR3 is TGTGCCAGCAGCGTCCGACAGAATATGAACACTGAAGCTTTCTTT.

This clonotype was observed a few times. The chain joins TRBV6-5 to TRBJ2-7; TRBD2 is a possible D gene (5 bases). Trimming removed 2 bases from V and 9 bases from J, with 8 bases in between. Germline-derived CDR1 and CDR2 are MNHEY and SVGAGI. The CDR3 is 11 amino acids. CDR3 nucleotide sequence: TGTGCCAGCAGTTACGCGGGCTGGCAGTACTTC. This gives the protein CASSYAGWQYF.

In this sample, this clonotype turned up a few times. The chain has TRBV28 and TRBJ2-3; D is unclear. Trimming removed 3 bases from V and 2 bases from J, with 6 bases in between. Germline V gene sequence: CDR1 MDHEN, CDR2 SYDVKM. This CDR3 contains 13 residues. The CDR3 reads CASSFPFTDTQYF. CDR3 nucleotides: TGTGCCAGCAGTTTCCCGTTCACAGATACGCAGTATTTT.

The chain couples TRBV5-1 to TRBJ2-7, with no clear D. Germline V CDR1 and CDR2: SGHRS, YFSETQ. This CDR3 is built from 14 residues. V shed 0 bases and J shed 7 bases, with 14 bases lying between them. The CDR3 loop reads CASSLERLSHEQYF. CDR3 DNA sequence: TGCGCCAGCAGCTTGGAACGGTTAAGCCATGAGCAGTACTTC.